Sequencing of this T cell receptor (beta chain) was carried out in a study of blood T cells in healthy people across ages. Study-level points and caveats: Estimates of diversity drawn from one million T cells were considered underestimates. PBMC samples, being unsorted, prevented any conclusive comparison of naive and antigen-experienced cells.

CDR3 size: 12 residues. V was shortened by 0 bases and J by 4 bases, with 4 bases between the two germline ends. Germline V gene data show CDR1 as ENHRY and CDR2 as SYGVKD. A second PCR, run for about 7 to 11 cycles, used a sample-barcoded 5' primer plus a J-beta primer mix. From each sample, at least 2.5 million paired-end reads containing CDR3 were obtained. TCRdb used MiXCR to reprocess the 5' RACE reads, holding one entry per CDR3 protein. Found here are 590,000 or so distinct CDR3 sequences, 25% to 30% of them singletons; the top ten hold 15% to 18%. This clonotype was seen repeatedly, ten times or more. What it recognizes is unknown. A much larger clone lies a single base off, so this may be a read error.

This chain links TRBV10-3 with TRBJ2-7; no firm D call. The source is a woman of 80 years or more in good health. The sequenced sample consisted of blood. The CDR3 reads CAISESGYEQYF. CDR3 nucleotides: TGTGCCATCAGTGAGTCAGGATACGAGCAGTACTTC.